The 26 T cell receptor beta chains in this list originate from one sample, sequenced in a study of T cells after yellow fever vaccination. TCRdb used MiXCR to reprocess the 5' RACE reads, holding one entry per CDR3 protein. The table has 500,000 to 650,000 distinct CDR3 sequences, approximately 13% seen once. The specimen was PBMCs, collected on the day of the yellow fever booster vaccination. These receptors originate from a man younger than 45 who received the YFV17D yellow fever vaccine.

This clonotype has a handful of counts. J is TRBJ2-1 and V is TRBV20-1, with D uncertain. The CDR3 consists of 12 residues. Between the trimmed V and J ends, which lost 6 bases and 9 bases, there was a span of 15 bases. Germline lookup yields CDR1 DFQATT and CDR2 SNEGSKA (reference sequence). In DNA form, the CDR3 reads TGCAGTGCCGATTTAGGCGCAGCTGAGCAGTTCTTC. Translated, it gives CSADLGAAEQFF.

The chain links TRBV18 to TRBJ2-1; TRBD2 agrees at 9 bases. CDR3 size: 15 residues. With 1 base clipped from V and 3 bases from J, the junction kept 1 base outside the gene matches. The germline gives CDR1 KGHSH, CDR2 LQKENI. The CDR3: CASSPRLADYNEQFF. CDR3 nucleotide sequence: TGTGCCAGCTCACCACGACTAGCGGACTACAATGAGCAGTTCTTC.

This sequence joins TRBV6-5 and TRBJ2-4, with a weak D call TRBD1 (6 bases). This CDR3 spans 19 amino acids. CDR1 is MNHEY and CDR2 is SVGAGI in the germline V gene. V lost 2 bases and J lost 6, with 26 bases in between. CDR3 sequence (DNA): TGTGCCAGCAGTTACAGTCCACGGGACAACACCTCCCCGGGAAACATTCAGTACTTC. This translates into CASSYSPRDNTSPGNIQYF.

The chain employs TRBV28 and TRBJ2-4, with D perhaps given as TRBD1 or TRBD2 (5 bases each). V was trimmed by 6 bases and J by 5 bases, leaving 14 bases between them. The germline gives CDR1 MDHEN, CDR2 SYDVKM. This CDR3 comprises 14 residues. CDR3 DNA: TGTGCCAGCAGCCCTCCTCGGGGACAAAACATTCAGTACTTC. Its protein product is CASSPPRGQNIQYF.

The V call is TRBV3-1, the J call TRBJ2-4; 9 nucleotides line up with TRBD2. Germline CDR1 reads LGHDT; CDR2 reads YNNKEL (reference sequence). Trimming cost V 0 bases and J 7 bases; bases outside gene matches: 7. The CDR3 totals 16 residues. The CDR3 region is CASSQDQQRGENIQYF. The CDR3 region has the DNA TGTGCCAGCAGCCAAGATCAGCAGCGGGGGGAGAACATTCAGTACTTC. The whole variable domain, remainder taken from reference TRBV3-1 and TRBJ2-4, is DTAVSQTPKYLVTQMGNDKSIKCEQNLGHDTMYWYKQDSKKFLKIMFSYNNKELIINETVPNRFSPKSPDKAHLNLHINSLELGDSAVYFCASSQDQQRGENIQYFGAGTRLSVL.

This chain joins TRBV7-2 and TRBJ2-5; TRBD2 matches at 8 bases. The CDR3 runs 16 residues. Trimming cost V 0 bases and J 1 base; bases outside gene matches: 4. From germline, CDR1 is SGHTA and CDR2 FQGNSA. The DNA of the CDR3 is TGTGCCAGCAGCTTAGCGAGACTAGCGCGCCAAGAGACCCAGTACTTC. Translated, it gives CASSLARLARQETQYF.

The chain recombines TRBV19 with TRBJ2-7; 8 positions agree with TRBD2. Germline V gene sequence: CDR1 LNHDA, CDR2 SQIVND (reference sequence). This CDR3 region has 16 residues. The V gene end was trimmed by 1 base and the J gene end by 0 bases; junction bases not matched to a gene: 5. Written as DNA, the CDR3 is TGTGCCAGTAGTATAGGACTAGCGAGAAGCTCCTACGAGCAGTACTTC. This encodes CASSIGLARSSYEQYF.

The sample holds a few counts of this clonotype. The chain uses TRBV20-1 and TRBJ1-5; D ambiguous. V was clipped by 3 bases and J by 4 bases, with 13 bases between them. The CDR3 is 14 amino acids. The germline V gene has CDR1 DFQATT and CDR2 SNEGSKA (reference sequence). CDR3 in amino acids: CSARLRGENQPQHF. The CDR3 DNA sequence: TGCAGTGCTAGGTTGAGAGGTGAAAATCAGCCCCAGCATTTT.

This clonotype was found a few times. The chain carries TRBV5-1 and TRBJ2-7; D call uncertain. V gave up 0 bases and J gave up 3 bases, with 10 bases separating them. The CDR3 runs to 14 residues. Per germline, CDR1 SGHRS and CDR2 YFSETQ. The CDR3 sequence: CASSLEFSNYEQYF. Here the CDR3 DNA reads TGCGCCAGCAGCTTGGAGTTCAGTAACTACGAGCAGTACTTC.

This clonotype was counted only a few times. This chain links TRBV5-4 with TRBJ2-4; D unresolved. Germline values: CDR1 SGHNT, CDR2 YYREEE (reference sequence). The CDR3 spans 13 residues. V lost 4 bases, J lost 5 bases, and 10 bases lay in between. The CDR3 coding sequence is TGTGCCAGCAGCCGTGAGCGTGAAAACATTCAGTACTTC. Translating gives CASSRERENIQYF.

Notes on this clonotype: A single base separates this from a much larger clone, so it may be a read error. This chain connects TRBV28 to TRBJ2-2; the D is unclear. There are 13 residues in the CDR3. CDR1 and CDR2 from the germline V gene are MDHEN and SYDVKM. CDR3 protein: CASKGLVTVELFF. CDR3 bases: TGTGCCAGCAAGGGCCTTGTGACCGTGGAGCTGTTTTTT.

The chain combines TRBV4-3 with TRBJ2-7; 9 bases are shared with TRBD2. Germline CDR1 and CDR2: LGHNA and YSLEER. The CDR3 sequence is 16 residues long. With 1 base clipped from V and 4 bases from J, the junction kept 8 bases outside the gene matches. In nucleotides, the CDR3 is TGCGCCAGCAGCCAAGCTTTAGGAGCGGGAGGATACGAGCAGTACTTC. This codes for CASSQALGAGGYEQYF.

The rearrangement uses TRBV3-1 and TRBJ2-2; D gene ambiguous. Trimming pared 4 bases from V and 7 bases from J, leaving 13 bases between. The germline gives CDR1 LGHDT, CDR2 YNNKEL (reference sequence). The CDR3 sequence is 14 residues long. CDR3 DNA sequence: TGTGCCAGCAGCCCCGGCCGTGGGGTCGGGGAGCTGTTTTTT. Translating it yields CASSPGRGVGELFF.

The genes are TRBV30 and TRBJ1-6, with D perhaps TRBD1 (5 bases). V lost 0 bases to trimming and J lost 10 bases, with 19 bases between them. The germline V gene has CDR1 GTSNPN and CDR2 SVGIG (reference sequence). The CDR3 is 16 residues long. The chain's CDR3 is CAWSVRGLRGRSPLHF. The CDR3 DNA sequence: TGTGCCTGGAGTGTACGGGGATTGCGGGGACGGTCACCCCTCCACTTT. Based on the CDR3 plus reference TRBV30 and TRBJ1-6, the full variable domain is SQTIHQWPATLVQPVGSPLSLECTVEGTSNPNLYWYRQAAGRGLQLLFYSVGIGQISSEVPQNLSASRPQDRQFILSSKKLLLSDSGFYLCAWSVRGLRGRSPLHFGNGTRLTVT.

This clonotype was recorded many times. The V and J genes are TRBV5-6 and TRBJ2-3, with TRBD1 as a possible D gene (6 bases). The CDR3 is 16 residues long. Trimming cost V 0 bases and J 2 bases, with 13 bases left between them. Germline values: CDR1 SGHDT, CDR2 YYEEEE. CDR3 DNA: TGTGCCAGCAGCTTGGCCGGGACACCAGACACAGATACGCAGTATTTT. Protein: CASSLAGTPDTDTQYF.

This clonotype was seen only a few times. The rearrangement links TRBV19 to TRBJ1-1, with D possibly being TRBD1 (6 bases). V was pared by 7 bases and J by 4 bases, with 16 bases between. The length of the CDR3 is 14 residues. Germline V gives CDR1 LNHDA, CDR2 SQIVND (reference sequence). The chain's CDR3 is CASKFAGEGTEAFF. The CDR3 DNA follows: TGTGCCAGTAAATTTGCAGGGGAAGGCACTGAAGCTTTCTTT.

This clonotype was observed a handful of times. The genes are TRBV29-1 and TRBJ2-5; 10 nucleotides align to TRBD2. V lost 5 bases to trimming and J lost 4 bases; unmatched junction nucleotides: 1. This CDR3 is 12 amino acids long. Germline V gene lookup returns CDR1 SQVTM and CDR2 ANQGSEA. The CDR3 protein is CSVTSGTETQYF. DNA for the CDR3: TGCAGCGTTACTAGCGGGACAGAGACCCAGTACTTC.

The CDR3 DNA reads as TGTGCCAGCAGCTTTCCAGGGTTAGCCAAAAACATTCAGTACTTC. Protein product: CASSFPGLAKNIQYF. The J gene is TRBJ2-4, the V gene TRBV7-2; tentative D call: TRBD1 (5 bases). Germline V gene lookup returns CDR1 SGHTA and CDR2 FQGNSA. CDR3 length equals 15 residues. V was pared by 3 bases and J by 0 bases, with 9 bases between.

This clonotype was seen more than once but under ten times. The chain combines TRBV9 with TRBJ1-2; D is unresolved. Trimming removed 0 bases at V and 6 bases at J, with 6 bases between. Germline loops: CDR1 SGDLS, CDR2 YYNGEE. This CDR3 spans 12 amino acids. DNA for the CDR3: TGTGCCAGCAGCGTAGAAAGGGATGGCTACACCTTC. It specifies CASSVERDGYTF.

This clonotype has a count of ten or more. J is TRBJ2-7 and V is TRBV18, with 9 bases that match TRBD1. V trimming: 5 bases; J trimming: 3 bases; junction bases outside the gene matches: 8. CDR3 length equals 15 residues. Germline V gene lookup returns CDR1 KGHSH and CDR2 LQKENI. The CDR3 reads CASSTARTGDYEQYF. The DNA for the CDR3 is TGTGCCAGCTCAACAGCCAGGACAGGGGACTACGAGCAGTACTTC.

The chain links TRBV3-1 to TRBJ2-5, with D possibly matching TRBD1 (5 bases). V was pared by 4 bases and J by 2 bases, with 11 bases between. CDR3 length: 14 amino acids. Germline loops: CDR1 LGHDT, CDR2 YNNKEL (reference sequence). This CDR3 is CASSRIQAQETQYF. In nucleotides, the CDR3 is TGTGCCAGCAGCCGTATACAGGCTCAAGAGACCCAGTACTTC.

This clonotype appeared a few times. The chain is built from TRBV5-1 and TRBJ2-1; the D gene is possibly TRBD2 (5 bases). V lost 4 bases and J lost 9, with 11 bases in between. This CDR3 comprises 12 residues. The V gene's germline CDR1 is SGHRS and CDR2 YFSETQ. CDR3 residues: CASSHREGEQFF. The CDR3 nucleotides are TGCGCCAGCAGCCATCGGGAAGGTGAGCAGTTCTTC.

This clonotype was observed at least ten times. CDR3 sequence (DNA): TGCGCCACCTCAGACCTCAGCAGAACAGATACGCAGTATTTT. This codes for CATSDLSRTDTQYF. The chain links TRBV5-1 to TRBJ2-3; no clear D. The germline V and J ends were trimmed by 9 bases and 3 bases, with 17 bases remaining between them. CDR1 and CDR2 from the germline V gene are SGHRS and YFSETQ. The CDR3 runs to 14 residues. Drawing the rest from reference TRBV5-1 and TRBJ2-3, the complete variable domain is KAGVTQTPRYLIKTRGQQVTLSCSPISGHRSVSWYQQTPGQGLQFLFEYFSETQRNKGNFPGRFSGRQFSNSRSEMNVSTLELGDSALYLCATSDLSRTDTQYFGPGTRLTVL.

V is TRBV28 and J is TRBJ2-7; D is uncertain. The CDR3 totals 13 residues. Germline CDR1 reads MDHEN; CDR2 reads SYDVKM. V lost 6 bases and J lost 4, with 13 bases in between. Here the CDR3 reads CASRVGLGYEQYF. The CDR3, as DNA: TGTGCCAGCAGGGTTGGTCTGGGGTACGAGCAGTACTTC.

The J gene is TRBJ2-3, the V gene TRBV11-2; 8 bases map to TRBD2. This CDR3 has 16 amino acids. Trimming at V came to 4 bases and at J to 2 bases, leaving 8 bases not matched to a gene. Germline lookup yields CDR1 SGHAT and CDR2 FQNNGV. The CDR3 loop is CASSSLERELTDTQYF. DNA of the CDR3: TGTGCCAGCAGCTCCCTAGAGCGGGAGCTCACAGATACGCAGTATTTT.

The CDR3 sequence: CASSRGHRKFF. CDR3 DNA sequence: TGTGCCAGCAGTCGAGGCCACAGAAAGTTCTTC. The J gene is TRBJ2-1, the V gene TRBV12-3 or TRBV12-4; D is undetermined. Trimming cost V 5 bases and J 14 bases, with 13 bases left between them. The CDR3 is made up of 11 amino acids.